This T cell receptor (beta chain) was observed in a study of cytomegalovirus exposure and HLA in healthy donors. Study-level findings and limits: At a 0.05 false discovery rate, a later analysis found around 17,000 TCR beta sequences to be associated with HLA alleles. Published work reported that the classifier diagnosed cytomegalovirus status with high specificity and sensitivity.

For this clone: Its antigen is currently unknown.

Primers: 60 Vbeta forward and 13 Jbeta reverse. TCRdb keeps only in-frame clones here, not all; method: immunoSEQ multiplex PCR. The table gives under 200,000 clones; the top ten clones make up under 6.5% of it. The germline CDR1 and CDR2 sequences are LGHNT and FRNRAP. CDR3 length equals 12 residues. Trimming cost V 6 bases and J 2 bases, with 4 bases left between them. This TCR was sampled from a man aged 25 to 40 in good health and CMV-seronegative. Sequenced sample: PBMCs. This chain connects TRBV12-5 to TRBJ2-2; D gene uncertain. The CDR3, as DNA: TGTGCTAGTGGCTATAACACCGGGGAGCTGTTTTTT. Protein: CASGYNTGELFF.